This T cell receptor (beta chain) is drawn from a study of CD8 T cells in ankylosing spondylitis. Researchers built TCR beta libraries using quantitative 5'-RACE with molecular barcodes. Each CDR3 protein gets one entry after TCRdb re-called the 5' RACE reads with MiXCR. Of about 700,000 distinct CDR3 sequences in the sample, roughly 20% were seen once. Whole-study results and caveats: Ankylosing spondylitis blood appeared to be characterized by a TCR beta motif of several highly homologous variants. Disease-linked clones displayed a CD8+ phenotype and appeared relatively rarely in peripheral blood. From matched ankylosing spondylitis synovial fluid, disease-linked clones were reportedly recovered at significantly enriched levels. A number of the motif variants had already been described in reactive arthritis synovial fluid and blood.

CDR1 and CDR2 (germline): WSHSY, SAAADI. V lost 0 bases, J lost 8 bases, and 10 bases lay in between. There are 14 residues in the CDR3. In its sample, this clonotype was seen a few times. What it binds is not known. The source material was blood, either unsorted or a sorted T cell fraction (not recorded which). The receptor was isolated from a male donor with ankylosing spondylitis. This chain uses TRBV10-2 with TRBJ1-4; no reliable D call. The CDR3 sequence: CASSESSQPEKLFF. Written as DNA, the CDR3 is TGCGCCAGCAGTGAGTCGAGTCAGCCAGAAAAACTGTTTTTT.